Listed here are 18 T cell receptor beta chains from one sample, sequenced in a study of cytomegalovirus exposure and HLA in healthy donors. Vbeta (60) and Jbeta (13) primers were used in the PCR. Here immunoSEQ multiplex PCR was the method, and the copy in TCRdb shows in-frame clones only, minus some. The table lists roughly 80,000 clones, approximately 60% of them singletons. The sequencing input was PBMCs. All receptors come from a male donor in good health and CMV-seropositive.

This rearrangement joins TRBV4-1 to TRBJ2-3, with TRBD2 identical over 7 bases. The CDR3 is 16 residues long. With V trimmed by 3 bases and J by 3 bases, 9 bases remained unmatched. Germline CDR1 MGHRA, CDR2 YSYEKL. The DNA for the CDR3 is TGCGCCAGCAGCCAGGCGAACGGGGGGAGGACAGATACGCAGTATTTT. This gives the protein CASSQANGGRTDTQYF.

The chain couples TRBV2 to TRBJ2-3; TRBD1 is a possible D gene (5 bases). Trimming stripped 2 bases from V and 4 bases from J, with 7 bases between. This CDR3 is built from 13 residues. In germline, CDR1 is SNHLY, CDR2 FYNNEI. CDR3 amino acids: CASSEQGPDTQYF. CDR3 nucleotide sequence: TGTGCCAGCAGTGAACAGGGCCCAGATACGCAGTATTTT.

This clone has only a few counts. The rearrangement joins TRBV7-8 to TRBJ2-6; D is possibly TRBD2 (6 bases). The CDR3 length is 17 residues. With 6 bases removed from V and 0 bases from J, the gap between germline ends came to 15 bases. Germline CDR1 is SGHVS and CDR2 is FQNEAQ. The CDR3 DNA reads as TGTGCCAGCAGTCGCGGGACGGCGGCCTCTGGGGCCAACGTCCTGACTTTC. Its protein product is CASSRGTAASGANVLTF. Full variable domain (outside the CDR3, taken from reference TRBV7-8 and TRBJ2-6): GAGVSQSPRYKVAKRGQDVALRCDPISGHVSLFWYQQALGQGPEFLTYFQNEAQLDKSGLPSDRFFAERPEGSVSTLKIQRTQQEDSAVYLCASSRGTAASGANVLTFGAGSRLTVL.

The V and J genes are TRBV7-2 and TRBJ1-5; D might be TRBD1 (5 bases). In germline, CDR1 is SGHTA, CDR2 FQGNSA. The CDR3 contains 17 residues. V shed 2 bases and J shed 1 base, with 15 bases lying between them. The CDR3 reads CASSLLRETVSNQPQHF. CDR3 bases: TGTGCCAGCAGCTTATTGCGTGAGACAGTAAGCAATCAGCCCCAGCATTTT. Supplemented by reference TRBV7-2 and TRBJ1-5, the full variable domain reads GAGVSQSPSNKVTEKGKDVELRCDPISGHTALYWYRQSLGQGLEFLIYFQGNSAPDKSGLPSDRFSAERTGGSVSTLTIQRTQQEDSAVYLCASSLLRETVSNQPQHFGDGTRLSIL.

In its sample, this clone was seen a few times. The chain couples TRBV7-2 to TRBJ2-1, with D unclear. CDR3 size: 13 residues. Trimming pared 3 bases from V and 8 bases from J, leaving 11 bases between. The germline CDR1 and CDR2 sequences are SGHTA and FQGNSA. The CDR3 coding sequence is TGTGCCAGCAGCTTGGAGCGACTCGATGAGCAGTTCTTC. This sequence encodes CASSLERLDEQFF.

This sequence joins TRBV5-4 and TRBJ2-1; possibly TRBD2 for D (6 bases). The CDR3 contains 17 residues. Germline V CDR1 and CDR2: SGHNT, YYREEE (reference sequence). Trimming removed 3 bases from V and 8 bases from J, with 24 bases in between. CDR3: CASSSSERALRGDEQFF. The CDR3 nucleotides read TGTGCCAGCAGCTCCTCTGAGCGGGCCCTCCGAGGTGATGAGCAGTTCTTC.

Only one count was recorded for this clone. This chain links TRBV28 with TRBJ2-3, with TRBD2 identical over 15 bases. CDR1 is MDHEN and CDR2 is SYDVKM in the germline V gene. V lost 5 bases, J lost 5 bases, and 5 bases stayed unmatched. The CDR3 runs to 16 residues. Here the CDR3 reads CASSPRTSGRGDTQYF. The CDR3 coding sequence is TGTGCCAGCAGTCCCCGGACTAGCGGGAGGGGAGATACGCAGTATTTT.

This rearrangement joins TRBV23-1 to TRBJ1-2; D possibly corresponds to TRBD1 (5 bases). TRBV23-1 is an ORF, and what it does is uncertain. This CDR3 is 16 amino acids long. Between the trimmed V and J ends, which lost 4 bases and 5 bases, there was a span of 20 bases. CDR3 nucleotide sequence: TGCGCCAGCAGTCTCCCCGGCGGGGGACTTCGGTATGGCTACACCTTC. Translating it yields CASSLPGGGLRYGYTF.

The sample holds a few counts of this clone. This chain joins TRBV10-3 and TRBJ2-2; 7 bases align to TRBD2. J was trimmed by 2 bases and V by 7 bases; bases with no gene match: 7. There are 15 residues in the CDR3. Germline-derived CDR1 and CDR2 are ENHRY and SYGVKD. This CDR3 reads CAITDGGGNTGELFF. In DNA form, the CDR3 reads TGTGCCATCACCGATGGGGGGGGAAACACCGGGGAGCTGTTTTTT.

V and J are TRBV9 and TRBJ1-2; a weak D match, TRBD1 (5 bases). Between the trimmed V and J ends, which lost 0 bases and 3 bases, there was a span of 9 bases. This CDR3 contains 14 residues. Germline CDR1 reads SGDLS; CDR2 reads YYNGEE. The CDR3 loop is CASSVEDTYYGYTF. Here the CDR3 DNA reads TGTGCCAGCAGCGTAGAGGACACTTACTATGGCTACACCTTC.

CDR3 residues: CASSSPNSGTSGALSTDTQYF. For the CDR3, the DNA is TGTGCCAGCAGCTCGCCAAACTCCGGGACTAGCGGGGCCCTGAGCACAGATACGCAGTATTTT. This chain uses TRBV7-6 with TRBJ2-3; TRBD2 matches at 13 bases. The germline gives CDR1 SGHVS, CDR2 FNYEAQ. CDR3 length: 21 residues. V lost 4 bases and J lost 0; bases outside the gene matches: 16.

This chain joins TRBV9 and TRBJ2-1; TRBD2 is a possible D gene (6 bases). Trimming stripped 4 bases from V and 4 bases from J, with 18 bases between. The CDR3 sequence is 16 residues long. Germline V gene sequence: CDR1 SGDLS, CDR2 YYNGEE. The CDR3 bases are TGTGCCAGCAGCAAGGACGCGGGGTCGCTGTACAATGAGCAGTTCTTC. This gives the protein CASSKDAGSLYNEQFF. Supplemented by reference TRBV9 and TRBJ2-1, the full variable domain reads DSGVTQTPKHLITATGQRVTLRCSPRSGDLSVYWYQQSLDQGLQFLIQYYNGEERAKGNILERFSAQQFPDLHSELNLSSLELGDSALYFCASSKDAGSLYNEQFFGPGTRLTVL.

The V gene is TRBV9, the J gene TRBJ2-3, with D tentatively TRBD2 (6 bases). Germline loops: CDR1 SGDLS, CDR2 YYNGEE. Trimming pared 3 bases from V and 1 base from J, leaving 9 bases between. The CDR3 is 14 amino acids. The CDR3 nucleotides read TGTGCCAGCAGCGAGCGACTAGGCACAGATACGCAGTATTTT. The encoded protein is CASSERLGTDTQYF.

The V call is TRBV5-1, the J call TRBJ1-5, with a weak D call TRBD1 (5 bases). The V gene lost 2 bases and the J gene lost 7 bases, with 16 bases spanning the gap. Looked up from germline, CDR1 is SGHRS and CDR2 is YFSETQ. The CDR3 is 15 residues long. The CDR3 nucleotides are TGCGCCAGCAGCTTTCAGGTGGGAGGGGACCAGCCCCAGCATTTT. Amino acid sequence: CASSFQVGGDQPQHF.

V and J are TRBV5-6 and TRBJ2-1, with 9 bases matching TRBD2. The CDR3 is 15 amino acids. Germline CDR1 is SGHDT and CDR2 is YYEEEE. J was trimmed by 4 bases and V by 0 bases; bases with no gene match: 2. CDR3 in DNA: TGTGCCAGCAGCTTGGACCTAGCGGGGTACAATGAGCAGTTCTTC. Translating it yields CASSLDLAGYNEQFF.

The rearrangement uses TRBV5-6 and TRBJ2-3; 11 nucleotides agree with TRBD2. Trimming at V came to 3 bases and at J to 1 base, leaving 1 base not matched to a gene. Germline CDR1 reads SGHDT; CDR2 reads YYEEEE. The CDR3 spans 15 residues. CDR3 sequence reads: CASSSGLAGTDTQYF. DNA for the CDR3: TGTGCCAGCAGCTCGGGACTAGCGGGCACAGATACGCAGTATTTT.

The rearrangement joins TRBV6-5 to TRBJ2-7; D is unclear. Trimming removed 5 bases at V and 1 base at J, with 15 bases between. Germline CDR1 reads MNHEY; CDR2 reads SVGAGI. The CDR3 consists of 15 residues. The CDR3 DNA sequence: TGTGCCAGCAGTCTTGGGTGGTGGGCTTCCTACGAGCAGTACTTC. It translates to CASSLGWWASYEQYF.

The chain employs TRBV13 and TRBJ2-7; the match to TRBD1 covers 10 bases. The CDR3 has 14 amino acids. The V segment lost 4 bases and the J segment 5 bases; nucleotides outside the gene matches: 5. Germline CDR1 reads PRHDT; CDR2 reads FYEKMQ (reference sequence). CDR3 sequence: CASSSWTGGNEQYF. CDR3 coding DNA: TGTGCCAGCAGCTCTTGGACAGGGGGGAACGAGCAGTACTTC.